The 13 T cell receptor beta chains presented below share a single source sample, sequenced in a study of early stage breast cancer tumors. Only in-frame clones appear in the TCRdb table, and some are missing; sequencing was by immunoSEQ multiplex PCR. The data show fewer than 90,000 clones, approximately 80% seen once. Sequences were obtained from blood. The receptors come from a person aged 55-75 years with breast cancer.

This chain joins TRBV2 and TRBJ1-3, with D hard to call. Germline V lookup: CDR1 SNHLY, CDR2 FYNNEI. The CDR3 length is 13 residues. V lost 1 base to trimming and J lost 1 base, with 2 bases between them. The CDR3 sequence is CASSEESGNTIYF. For the CDR3, the DNA is TGTGCCAGCAGTGAAGAGTCTGGAAACACCATATATTTT.

J is TRBJ2-7 and V is TRBV11-2; 9 bases map to TRBD1. V lost 5 bases and J lost 4; bases outside the gene matches: 3. Germline loops: CDR1 SGHAT, CDR2 FQNNGV. The CDR3 has 13 residues. The CDR3 region has the DNA TGTGCCAGCAGCCCAGGACAGGGGTACGAGCAGTACTTC. Translated: CASSPGQGYEQYF.

The rearrangement uses TRBV14 and TRBJ2-5; 7 positions match TRBD1. V lost 4 bases to trimming and J lost 4 bases; unmatched junction nucleotides: 6. The germline V gene has CDR1 SGHDN and CDR2 FVKESK. The CDR3 has 14 amino acids. In nucleotides, the CDR3 is TGTGCCAGCAGCCCGAGGGGGCGGCGAGAGACCCAGTACTTC. Translation: CASSPRGRRETQYF.

This clone has a single count. The V gene is TRBV18, the J gene TRBJ2-2, with TRBD2 as a possible D gene (6 bases). The CDR3 runs 15 residues. V lost 3 bases and J 3 bases, leaving 11 bases between the germline ends. Germline V gene data show CDR1 as KGHSH and CDR2 as LQKENI. The CDR3 is CASSPGGGDTGELFF. The DNA for the CDR3 is TGTGCCAGCTCACCTGGAGGCGGGGACACCGGGGAGCTGTTTTTT.

The rearrangement joins TRBV4-3 to TRBJ2-5; TRBD2 agrees at 7 bases. Germline V lookup: CDR1 LGHNA, CDR2 YSLEER. The CDR3 extends over 17 amino acids. V lost 1 base and J lost 4; bases outside the gene matches: 12. CDR3 loop: CASSQAGIAREGETQYF. The CDR3 DNA is TGCGCCAGCAGCCAAGCGGGGATAGCGAGGGAGGGAGAGACCCAGTACTTC.

The V gene is TRBV6-6, the J gene TRBJ1-1; the D gene is possibly TRBD1 (5 bases). CDR3 size: 16 residues. Germline V gives CDR1 MNHNY, CDR2 SVGAGI (reference sequence). V was pared by 5 bases and J by 1 base, with 17 bases between. The CDR3 here is CASSRPGLRGNTEAFF. DNA for the CDR3: TGTGCCAGCAGTCGGCCGGGACTTAGGGGGAACACTGAAGCTTTCTTT.

The chain couples TRBV19 to TRBJ1-5; no firm D call. V was trimmed by 11 bases and J by 4 bases, leaving 21 bases between them. Looked up from germline, CDR1 is LNHDA and CDR2 is SQIVND (reference sequence). CDR3 length equals 15 residues. Here the CDR3 DNA reads TGTGCCGGGTCAGCAGGAGCAAGCATGAATCAGCCCCAGCATTTT. It is translated as CAGSAGASMNQPQHF.

The gene calls are TRBV27 and TRBJ1-4, with 10 positions matching TRBD1. With 8 bases clipped from V and 14 bases from J, the junction kept 20 bases outside the gene matches. This CDR3 has 16 residues. Germline values: CDR1 MNHEY, CDR2 SMNVEV (reference sequence). The CDR3 region is CASSPGRDRGPFTLFF. The CDR3 nucleotides read TGTGCCAGCTCACCAGGCCGGGACAGGGGTCCCTTTACGCTGTTTTTT.

This clone has a single count. The V gene is TRBV19, the J gene TRBJ1-4; D uncertain. The V gene's germline CDR1 is LNHDA and CDR2 SQIVND (reference sequence). The V and J ends lost 7 bases and 10 bases respectively, with 13 bases between them. The CDR3 loop spans 12 amino acids. The CDR3: CASNDKGRKLFF. CDR3 bases: TGTGCCAGTAACGATAAGGGAAGAAAACTGTTTTTT.

The chain joins TRBV28 to TRBJ1-1; weak D call: TRBD1 (5 bases). This CDR3 has 14 amino acids. Trimming stripped 3 bases from V and 6 bases from J, with 14 bases between. The germline CDR1 and CDR2 sequences are MDHEN and SYDVKM. CDR3 loop: CASSLGLRMAEAFF. In DNA, the CDR3 is TGTGCCAGCAGTTTGGGGCTGCGAATGGCTGAAGCTTTCTTT.

CDR3 coding DNA: TGTGCCAGCAGCCCTAAATCGGGACACCAGAACACTGAAGCTTTCTTT. It is translated as CASSPKSGHQNTEAFF. The V call is TRBV7-9, the J call TRBJ1-1; tentatively, D is TRBD1 (6 bases). The CDR3 covers 16 residues. Looked up from germline, CDR1 is SEHNR and CDR2 is FQNEAQ (reference sequence). Between the trimmed V and J ends, which lost 5 bases and 1 base, there was a span of 17 bases.

This clone has just a few counts. The rearrangement uses TRBV7-9 and TRBJ2-5; no clear D gene. The CDR3 contains 14 residues. V shed 0 bases and J shed 9 bases, with 14 bases lying between them. Germline V lookup: CDR1 SEHNR, CDR2 FQNEAQ (reference sequence). For the CDR3, the DNA is TGTGCCAGCAGCTTAGCTCCGAGCACCGGTTCCCAGTACTTC. Protein: CASSLAPSTGSQYF.

This clone was detected only once. This chain uses TRBV6-4 with TRBJ2-3, with 7 bases fitting TRBD2. CDR1 and CDR2 (germline): MRHNA, SNTAGT. This CDR3 contains 16 residues. Trimming took 2 bases from V and 3 from J; bases not matched to a gene: 8. The CDR3 DNA is TGTGCCAGCAGTGACAAACTAGGGACTACAACAGATACGCAGTATTTT. It translates to CASSDKLGTTTDTQYF.